Below are 13 T cell receptor beta chains sequenced from a single sample in a study of blood T cell repertoires in COVID-19. Sequenced by immunoSEQ multiplex PCR; TCRdb stores in-frame clones only, minus some. The sample holds about 40,000 clones, approximately 80% seen once. Sequencing input: peripheral blood. The receptors were gathered from a woman in her sixties with acute or convalescent COVID-19.

Only a few counts were recorded for this clone. V and J are TRBV5-1 and TRBJ1-6; no firm D call. Germline V CDR1 and CDR2: SGHRS, YFSETQ. The germline V and J ends were trimmed by 8 bases and 4 bases, with 13 bases remaining between them. This CDR3 is 14 amino acids long. DNA of the CDR3: TGCGCCAGTACAGTTGAGGGATATAATTCACCCCTCCACTTT. This sequence encodes CASTVEGYNSPLHF.

V usage is TRBV6-5 and J usage is TRBJ1-3, with TRBD1 identical over 8 bases. V dropped 6 bases and J dropped 0; count of bases not matched to a gene: 4. The CDR3 has 15 amino acids. Germline CDR1 reads MNHEY; CDR2 reads SVGAGI. The CDR3 coding sequence is TGTGCCAGCAGACAGGGGGATCTCTCTGGAAACACCATATATTTT. Protein: CASRQGDLSGNTIYF.

The chain couples TRBV15 to TRBJ1-5; D not resolved. From germline, CDR1 is LNHNV and CDR2 YYDKDF (reference sequence). Trimming stripped 0 bases from V and 5 bases from J, with 11 bases between. This CDR3 has 15 amino acids. The CDR3 DNA reads TGTGCCACCAGCAGAGATCCGGCCGGGGATCAGCCCCAGCATTTT. It is translated as CATSRDPAGDQPQHF.

A single count supports this clone. The chain uses TRBV5-1 and TRBJ2-3, with TRBD2 matching 9 bases. The CDR3 is 16 amino acids. Germline trimming cut 4 bases from V and 4 bases from J; bases unmatched to any gene: 10. CDR1 and CDR2 (germline): SGHRS, YFSETQ. The CDR3 sequence is CASSALAGGLPDTQYF. CDR3 sequence (DNA): TGCGCCAGCAGCGCCCTTGCGGGGGGGCTCCCAGATACGCAGTATTTT.

The genes are TRBV6-6 and TRBJ1-2, with D perhaps matching TRBD1 (5 bases). V was cut by 6 bases and J by 8 bases, with 19 bases left in between. This CDR3 region has 14 residues. Germline V lookup: CDR1 MNHNY, CDR2 SVGAGI (reference sequence). CDR3 DNA sequence: TGTGCCAGCAGCCCCCCCGGGGGGATACGGGGCTACACCTTC. It is translated as CASSPPGGIRGYTF.

The J gene is TRBJ1-1, the V gene TRBV6-5, with 8 bases lining up with TRBD1. The CDR3 is 15 residues long. The ends lost 6 bases at V and 0 bases at J; junction bases unmatched: 6. CDR1 is MNHEY and CDR2 is SVGAGI in the germline V gene. CDR3 sequence: CASSPGGGLNTEAFF. DNA for the CDR3: TGTGCCAGCAGCCCAGGGGGCGGCTTGAACACTGAAGCTTTCTTT.

CDR3: CASSHPSGTGGSPLHF. CDR3 in DNA: TGTGCCAGCAGCCACCCGTCCGGGACAGGGGGATCACCCCTCCACTTT. The chain links TRBV3-1 (or the pseudogene TRBV3-2) to TRBJ1-6, with TRBD1 identical over 11 bases. The CDR3 runs to 16 residues. The germline CDR1 and CDR2 sequences are LGHDT and YNNKEL (reference sequence). J was trimmed by 10 bases and V by 3 bases; bases with no gene match: 8.

V gene TRBV18 combines with J gene TRBJ1-2; D remains ambiguous. Trimming left V 3 bases short and J 2 bases short, with 10 bases between. Germline V gene lookup returns CDR1 KGHSH and CDR2 LQKENI. The CDR3 contains 14 residues. The CDR3 spells CASSPADGNYGYTF. In DNA, the CDR3 is TGTGCCAGCTCACCGGCTGACGGGAACTATGGCTACACCTTC.

This clone was picked up a small number of times. The chain has TRBV5-6 and TRBJ1-3; a weak D match, TRBD1 (5 bases). This CDR3 is 15 amino acids long. Germline values: CDR1 SGHDT, CDR2 YYEEEE. V was pared by 4 bases and J by 0 bases, with 11 bases between. The CDR3 DNA sequence: TGTGCCAGCAGCCACCCCGACAGCTCTGGAAACACCATATATTTT. It codes for CASSHPDSSGNTIYF.

V and J are TRBV2 and TRBJ1-4; TRBD1 agrees at 7 bases. This CDR3 has 18 amino acids. CDR1 SNHLY and CDR2 FYNNEI come from the germline V gene. With V trimmed by 4 bases and J by 3 bases, 14 bases remained unmatched. CDR3 bases: TGTGCCAGCAGTGTTCACGCCAGCAGGGGGACCTCTAATGAAAAACTGTTTTTT. This encodes CASSVHASRGTSNEKLFF.

The genes are TRBV19 and TRBJ1-4; D may be TRBD1 (5 bases). Germline CDR1 and CDR2: LNHDA and SQIVND (reference sequence). The CDR3 spans 17 residues. Trimming left V 4 bases short and J 4 bases short, with 19 bases between. This CDR3 is CASSSAGTDNFNEKLFF. CDR3 nucleotide sequence: TGTGCCAGTAGTAGCGCGGGGACCGACAATTTTAATGAAAAACTGTTTTTT.

The chain has TRBV5-4 and TRBJ1-2; the match to TRBD1 covers 8 bases. Per the germline V gene, CDR1 is SGHNT and CDR2 is YYREEE (reference sequence). CDR3 length: 16 residues. V lost 1 base, J lost 7 bases, and 12 bases stayed unmatched. This CDR3 is CASSLLTTGGVAGYTF. The CDR3 coding sequence is TGTGCCAGCAGCTTGTTAACCACAGGGGGAGTTGCTGGCTACACCTTC.

The rearrangement links TRBV7-3 to TRBJ1-3, with TRBD1 matching 7 bases. The V and J ends lost 5 bases and 2 bases, in that order; junction bases with no gene match: 12. The germline CDR1 and CDR2 sequences are SGHTA and FQGTGA. The CDR3 is made up of 17 amino acids. CDR3 residues: CASSRAFGRGTGNTIYF. CDR3 nucleotide sequence: TGTGCCAGCAGCCGTGCGTTCGGCAGGGGGACTGGAAACACCATATATTTT.